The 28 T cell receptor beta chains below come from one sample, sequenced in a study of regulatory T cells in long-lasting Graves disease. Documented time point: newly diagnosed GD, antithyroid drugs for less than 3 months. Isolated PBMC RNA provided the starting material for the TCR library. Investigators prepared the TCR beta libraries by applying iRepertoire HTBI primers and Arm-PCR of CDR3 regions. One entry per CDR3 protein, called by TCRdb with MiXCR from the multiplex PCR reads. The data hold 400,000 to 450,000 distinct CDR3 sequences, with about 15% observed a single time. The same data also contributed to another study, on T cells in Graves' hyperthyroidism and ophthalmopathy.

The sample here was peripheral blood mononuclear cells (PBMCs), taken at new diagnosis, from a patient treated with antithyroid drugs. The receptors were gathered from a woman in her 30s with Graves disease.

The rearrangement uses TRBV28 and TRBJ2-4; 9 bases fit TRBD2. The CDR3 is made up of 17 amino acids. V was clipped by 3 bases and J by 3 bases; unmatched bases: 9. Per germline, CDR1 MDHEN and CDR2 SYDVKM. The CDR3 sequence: CASSLPAGGPGKNIQYF. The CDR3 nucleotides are TGTGCCAGCAGTTTGCCGGCGGGAGGGCCCGGCAAAAACATTCAGTACTTC.

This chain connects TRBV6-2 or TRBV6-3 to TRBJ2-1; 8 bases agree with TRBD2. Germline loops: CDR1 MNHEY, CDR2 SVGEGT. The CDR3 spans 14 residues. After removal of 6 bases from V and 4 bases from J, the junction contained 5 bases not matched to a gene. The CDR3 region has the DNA TGTGCCAGCAGCCCACTAGCGGCTTACAATGAGCAGTTCTTC. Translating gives CASSPLAAYNEQFF.

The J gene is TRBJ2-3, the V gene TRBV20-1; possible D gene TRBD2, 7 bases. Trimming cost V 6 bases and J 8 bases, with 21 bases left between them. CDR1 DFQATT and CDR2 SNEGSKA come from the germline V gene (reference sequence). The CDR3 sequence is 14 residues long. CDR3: CSAPGAGVVVTQYF. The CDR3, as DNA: TGCAGTGCCCCAGGGGCGGGAGTCGTAGTTACGCAGTATTTT.

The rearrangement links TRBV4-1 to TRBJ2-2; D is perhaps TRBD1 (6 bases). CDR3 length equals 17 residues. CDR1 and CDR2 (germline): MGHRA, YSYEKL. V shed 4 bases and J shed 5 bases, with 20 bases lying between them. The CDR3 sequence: CASSRFTGRGKTGELFF. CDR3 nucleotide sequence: TGCGCCAGCAGCCGCTTCACCGGCAGGGGAAAAACCGGGGAGCTGTTTTTT.

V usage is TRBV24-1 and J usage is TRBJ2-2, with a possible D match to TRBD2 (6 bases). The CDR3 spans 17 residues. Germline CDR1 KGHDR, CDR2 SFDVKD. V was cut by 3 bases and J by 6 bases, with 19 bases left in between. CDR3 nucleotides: TGTGCCACCAGTGATCCGTCGGCGGGAATATCGGCCGGGGAGCTGTTTTTT. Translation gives CATSDPSAGISAGELFF.

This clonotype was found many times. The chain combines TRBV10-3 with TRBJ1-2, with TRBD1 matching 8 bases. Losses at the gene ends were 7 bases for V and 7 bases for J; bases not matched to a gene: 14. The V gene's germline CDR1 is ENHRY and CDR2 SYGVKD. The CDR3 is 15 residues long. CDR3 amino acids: CAITRGQDQRGGYTF. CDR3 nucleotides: TGTGCCATCACCCGGGGACAGGACCAAAGGGGTGGCTACACCTTC.

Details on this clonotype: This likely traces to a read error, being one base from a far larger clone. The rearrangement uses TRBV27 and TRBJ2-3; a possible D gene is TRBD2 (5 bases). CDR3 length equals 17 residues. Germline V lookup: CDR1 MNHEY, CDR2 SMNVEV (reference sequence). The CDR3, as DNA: TGTGCCAGCAGCTTAGACCTCCCTACTAGTTTAGAAGATAGGCAGTATTTT. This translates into CASSLDLPTSLEDRQYF.

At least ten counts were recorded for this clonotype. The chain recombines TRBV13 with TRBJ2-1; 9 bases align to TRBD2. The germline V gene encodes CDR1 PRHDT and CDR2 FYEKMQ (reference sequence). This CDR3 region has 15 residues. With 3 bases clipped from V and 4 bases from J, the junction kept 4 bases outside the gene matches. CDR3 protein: CASSLGGLAYNEQFF. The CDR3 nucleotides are TGTGCCAGCAGCTTGGGGGGACTAGCTTACAATGAGCAGTTCTTC.

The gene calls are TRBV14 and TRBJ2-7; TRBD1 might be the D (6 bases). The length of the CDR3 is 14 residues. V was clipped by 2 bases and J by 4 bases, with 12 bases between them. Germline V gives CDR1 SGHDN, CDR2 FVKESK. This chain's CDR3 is CASSQTGFGYEQYF. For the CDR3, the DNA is TGTGCCAGCAGCCAAACAGGGTTCGGGTACGAGCAGTACTTC.

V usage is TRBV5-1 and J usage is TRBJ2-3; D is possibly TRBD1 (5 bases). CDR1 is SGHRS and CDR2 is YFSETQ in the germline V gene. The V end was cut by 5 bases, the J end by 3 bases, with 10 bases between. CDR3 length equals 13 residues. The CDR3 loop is CASRLTVTDTQYF. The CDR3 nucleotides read TGCGCCAGCAGGCTGACAGTTACAGATACGCAGTATTTT.

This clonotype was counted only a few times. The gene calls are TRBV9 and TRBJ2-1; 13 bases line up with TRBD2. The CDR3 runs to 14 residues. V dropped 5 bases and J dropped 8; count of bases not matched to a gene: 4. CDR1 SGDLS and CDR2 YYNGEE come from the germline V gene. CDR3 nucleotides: TGTGCCAGCAGGGGGACTAGCGGGGTCGATGAGCAGTTCTTC. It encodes CASRGTSGVDEQFF.

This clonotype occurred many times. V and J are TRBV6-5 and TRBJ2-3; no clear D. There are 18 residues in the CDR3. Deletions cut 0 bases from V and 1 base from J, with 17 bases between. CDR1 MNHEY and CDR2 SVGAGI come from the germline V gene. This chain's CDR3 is CASSYSFVRFVGTDTQYF. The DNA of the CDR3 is TGTGCCAGCAGTTACTCGTTTGTTCGGTTCGTCGGCACAGATACGCAGTATTTT.

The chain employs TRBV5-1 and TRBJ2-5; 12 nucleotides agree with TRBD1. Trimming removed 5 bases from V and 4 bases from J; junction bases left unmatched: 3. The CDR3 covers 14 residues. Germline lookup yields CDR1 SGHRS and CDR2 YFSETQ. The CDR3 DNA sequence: TGCGCCAGCAGGGGACAGGGGGCCCGAGAGACCCAGTACTTC. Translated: CASRGQGARETQYF.

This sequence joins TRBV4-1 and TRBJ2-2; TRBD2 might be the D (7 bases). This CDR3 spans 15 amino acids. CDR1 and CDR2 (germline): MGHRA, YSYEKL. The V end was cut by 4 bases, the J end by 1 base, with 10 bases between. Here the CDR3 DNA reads TGCGCCAGCAGCCCGGGGGGACAGAACACCGGGGAGCTGTTTTTT. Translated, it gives CASSPGGQNTGELFF.

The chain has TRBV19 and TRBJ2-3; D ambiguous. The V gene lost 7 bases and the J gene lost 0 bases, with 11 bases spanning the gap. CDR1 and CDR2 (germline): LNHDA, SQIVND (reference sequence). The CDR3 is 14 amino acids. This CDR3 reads CASKFSASTDTQYF. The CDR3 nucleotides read TGTGCCAGTAAGTTTTCTGCTAGCACAGATACGCAGTATTTT.

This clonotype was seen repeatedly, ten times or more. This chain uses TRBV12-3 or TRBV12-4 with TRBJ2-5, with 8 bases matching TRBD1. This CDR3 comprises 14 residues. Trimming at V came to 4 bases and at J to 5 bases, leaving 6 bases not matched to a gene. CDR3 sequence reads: CASSSGRGRETQYF. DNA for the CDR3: TGTGCCAGCAGTTCAGGCAGGGGGCGGGAGACCCAGTACTTC.

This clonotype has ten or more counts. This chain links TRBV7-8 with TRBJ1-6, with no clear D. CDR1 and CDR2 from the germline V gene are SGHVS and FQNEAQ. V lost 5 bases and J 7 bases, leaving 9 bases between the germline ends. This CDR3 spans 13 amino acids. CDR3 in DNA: TGTGCCAGCAGCGAACGATTAAATTCACCCCTCCACTTT. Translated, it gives CASSERLNSPLHF. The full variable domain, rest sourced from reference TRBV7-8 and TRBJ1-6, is GAGVSQSPRYKVAKRGQDVALRCDPISGHVSLFWYQQALGQGPEFLTYFQNEAQLDKSGLPSDRFFAERPEGSVSTLKIQRTQQEDSAVYLCASSERLNSPLHFGNGTRLTVT.

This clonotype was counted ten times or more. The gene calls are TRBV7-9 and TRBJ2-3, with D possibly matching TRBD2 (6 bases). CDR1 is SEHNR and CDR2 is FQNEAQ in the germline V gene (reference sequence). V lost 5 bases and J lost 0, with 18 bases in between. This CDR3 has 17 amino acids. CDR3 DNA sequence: TGTGCCAGCAGCCCCCGCAGCGGGCCCGTAAGCACAGATACGCAGTATTTT. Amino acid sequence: CASSPRSGPVSTDTQYF.

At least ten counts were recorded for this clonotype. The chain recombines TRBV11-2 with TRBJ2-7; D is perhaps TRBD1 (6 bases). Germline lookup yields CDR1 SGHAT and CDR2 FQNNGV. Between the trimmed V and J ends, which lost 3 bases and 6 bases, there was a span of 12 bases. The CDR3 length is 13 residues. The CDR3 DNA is TGTGCCAGCAGCTTCCAGGGGCCTGGCGAGCAGTACTTC. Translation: CASSFQGPGEQYF.

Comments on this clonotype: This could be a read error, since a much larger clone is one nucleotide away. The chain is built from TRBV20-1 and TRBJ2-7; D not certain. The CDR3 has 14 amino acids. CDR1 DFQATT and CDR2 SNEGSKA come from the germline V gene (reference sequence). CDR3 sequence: CSASLDTYLGERYF. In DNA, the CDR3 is TGCAGTGCTAGTCTTGATACGTATCTGGGCGAGCGGTACTTC.

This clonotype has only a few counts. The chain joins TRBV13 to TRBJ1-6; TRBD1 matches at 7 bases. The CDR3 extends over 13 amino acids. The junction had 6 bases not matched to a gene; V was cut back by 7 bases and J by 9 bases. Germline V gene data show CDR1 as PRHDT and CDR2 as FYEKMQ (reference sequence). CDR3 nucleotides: TGTGCCAGCATCAGACAGGGCGTTTCACCCCTCCACTTT. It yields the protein CASIRQGVSPLHF.

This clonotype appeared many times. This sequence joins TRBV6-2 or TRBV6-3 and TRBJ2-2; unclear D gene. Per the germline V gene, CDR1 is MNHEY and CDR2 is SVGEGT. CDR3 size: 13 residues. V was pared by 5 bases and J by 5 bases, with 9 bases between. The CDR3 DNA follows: TGTGCCAGCAGTCAGGACGGTACCGGGGAGCTGTTTTTT. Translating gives CASSQDGTGELFF.

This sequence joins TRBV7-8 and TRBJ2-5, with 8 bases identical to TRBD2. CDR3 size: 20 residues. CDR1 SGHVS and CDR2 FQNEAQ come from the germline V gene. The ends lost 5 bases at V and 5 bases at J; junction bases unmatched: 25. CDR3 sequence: CASSVTPVGLAGASVETQYF. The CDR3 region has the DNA TGTGCCAGCAGCGTTACCCCGGTCGGGCTAGCGGGCGCCTCCGTGGAGACCCAGTACTTC.

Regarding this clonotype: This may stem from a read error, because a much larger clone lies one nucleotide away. CDR3 loop: CASSTPATQRGEAFF. For the CDR3, the DNA is TGTGCCAGCAGCACCCCCGCGACACAGAGAGGGGAAGCTTTCTTT. The chain has TRBV7-8 and TRBJ1-1, with D uncertain. CDR1 and CDR2 (germline): SGHVS, FQNEAQ. Trimming stripped 5 bases from V and 8 bases from J, with 21 bases between. The CDR3 is 15 amino acids.

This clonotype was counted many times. CDR3 region: CASTLRGLAPNEQFF. As DNA, the CDR3 is TGTGCCAGCACCCTAAGGGGACTAGCCCCAAATGAGCAGTTCTTC. The genes are TRBV11-2 and TRBJ2-1, with 9 nucleotides matching TRBD2. With 7 bases clipped from V and 7 bases from J, the junction kept 11 bases outside the gene matches. The CDR3 is 15 amino acids. CDR1 SGHAT and CDR2 FQNNGV come from the germline V gene.

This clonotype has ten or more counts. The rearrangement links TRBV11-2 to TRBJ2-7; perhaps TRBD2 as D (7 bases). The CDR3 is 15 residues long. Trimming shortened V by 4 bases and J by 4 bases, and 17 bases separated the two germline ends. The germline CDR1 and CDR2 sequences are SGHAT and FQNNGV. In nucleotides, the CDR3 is TGTGCCAGCAGCTCCCTGCGGGGGCTAGGTTACGAGCAGTACTTC. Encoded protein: CASSSLRGLGYEQYF.

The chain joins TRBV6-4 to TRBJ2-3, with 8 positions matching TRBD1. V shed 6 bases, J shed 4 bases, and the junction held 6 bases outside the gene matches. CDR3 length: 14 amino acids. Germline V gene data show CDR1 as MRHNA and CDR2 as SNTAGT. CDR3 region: CASRRQGSSDTQYF. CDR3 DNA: TGTGCCAGCAGAAGACAGGGGTCATCAGATACGCAGTATTTT.

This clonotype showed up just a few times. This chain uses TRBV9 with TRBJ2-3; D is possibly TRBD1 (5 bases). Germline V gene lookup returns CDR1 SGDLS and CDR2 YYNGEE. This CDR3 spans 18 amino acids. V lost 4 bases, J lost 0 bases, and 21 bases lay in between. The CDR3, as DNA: TGTGCCAGCAGCCCTAGGGGCGGCACACAACTTAGCACAGATACGCAGTATTTT. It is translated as CASSPRGGTQLSTDTQYF.